This T cell receptor (beta chain) was sequenced during a study of blood T cell repertoires in COVID-19. Study-wide background: From T cells, B-cell-depleted T cells, or PBMCs came the material, which was cDNA or gDNA.

The study drew participants aged roughly 18 to 95 years from approximately 25 US areas. Participant-reported clinical history was the basis for cohort assignment. Two negative PCRs, clearance, or symptom resolution characterized the recovered Cohort 3 donors. Germline loops: CDR1 SGDLS, CDR2 YYNGEE. The CDR3 runs to 16 residues. The ends lost 0 bases at V and 5 bases at J; junction bases unmatched: 8. Profiling relied on immunoSEQ multiplex PCR, and the TCRdb table lists in-frame clones only, not all of them. This table has fewer than 350,000 clones, roughly 90% appearing once. The sample consisted of PBMCs or T cells enriched from blood (not recorded which). The chain joins TRBV9 to TRBJ2-3, with 8 positions matching TRBD1. The TCR was taken from a woman aged 35 to 49 who had recovered from COVID-19. The chain's CDR3 is CASSVGYQGAGDTQYF. In DNA form, the CDR3 reads TGTGCCAGCAGCGTAGGCTATCAGGGGGCAGGAGATACGCAGTATTTT.